The 21 T cell receptor beta chains below come from one sample, sequenced in a study of beta chain features in type 1 diabetes. Notes on the study in general: Across all four CD4+ subsets, people with type 1 diabetes showed modestly shorter TCRB CDR3s.

These receptors are not linked to any known antigen. Of the isolated RNA, all was reverse transcribed, and so the sequenced material was expressed TCRB transcripts. Repertoires were generated with immunoSEQ multiplex PCR, while TCRdb's copy carries only in-frame clones and drops some. The table has about 260,000 clones, roughly 22% seen once; the top ten hold 0.028%. Sequencing input: naive CD4+ T cells from blood. The source is a woman aged 40 to 50 with type 1 diabetes.

The genes are TRBV28 and TRBJ1-6; D might be TRBD1 (6 bases). Trimming took off 7 bases at V and 10 bases at J, with 14 bases between the two ends. The V gene's germline CDR1 is MDHEN and CDR2 SYDVKM. The length of the CDR3 is 13 residues. The chain's CDR3 is CASKGGGRSPLHF. In nucleotides, the CDR3 is TGTGCCAGCAAGGGCGGGGGGCGGTCACCCCTCCACTTT.

The chain has TRBV28 and TRBJ2-7; D is perhaps TRBD2 (6 bases). The germline V gene encodes CDR1 MDHEN and CDR2 SYDVKM. CDR3 size: 16 residues. Trimming removed 3 bases at V and 2 bases at J, with 17 bases between. The CDR3 region is CASSFGRTTTTYEQYF. In DNA form, the CDR3 reads TGTGCCAGCAGTTTTGGTCGGACTACAACTACCTACGAGCAGTACTTC. The whole variable domain, remainder taken from reference TRBV28 and TRBJ2-7, is DVKVTQSSRYLVKRTGEKVFLECVQDMDHENMFWYRQDPGLGLRLIYFSYDVKMKEKGDIPEGYSVSREKKERFSLILESASTNQTSMYLCASSFGRTTTTYEQYFGPGTRLTVT.

The sample holds a few counts of this clone. This rearrangement joins TRBV7-9 to TRBJ1-3; D gene uncertain. The CDR3 runs 16 residues. Trimming pared 5 bases from V and 0 bases from J, leaving 14 bases between. Looked up from germline, CDR1 is SEHNR and CDR2 is FQNEAQ (reference sequence). Written as DNA, the CDR3 is TGTGCCAGCAGCCCAGGCGTGTCCCTCTCTGGAAACACCATATATTTT. Its protein product is CASSPGVSLSGNTIYF.

The chain has TRBV27 and TRBJ2-3; perhaps TRBD2 as D (7 bases). CDR1 is MNHEY and CDR2 is SMNVEV in the germline V gene (reference sequence). The germline V and J ends were trimmed by 6 bases and 2 bases, with 15 bases remaining between them. The CDR3 loop spans 15 amino acids. Here the CDR3 DNA reads TGTGCCAGCAGGACAGAGGGGGGGCTCACAGATACGCAGTATTTT. Amino acid sequence: CASRTEGGLTDTQYF.

The rearrangement joins TRBV27 to TRBJ1-1; no clear D gene. V lost 2 bases to trimming and J lost 3 bases, with 7 bases between them. Germline CDR1 MNHEY, CDR2 SMNVEV (reference sequence). This CDR3 comprises 13 residues. The CDR3 protein is CASSLAEDTEAFF. The DNA of the CDR3 is TGTGCCAGCAGTTTAGCGGAGGACACTGAAGCTTTCTTT.

The CDR3, as DNA: TGCAGCGTTGGGACCAGTGGGGCGACCTGGGCTTTCTTT. Its protein is CSVGTSGATWAFF. The V call is TRBV29-1, the J call TRBJ1-1; D is possibly TRBD1 (5 bases). CDR1 SQVTM and CDR2 ANQGSEA come from the germline V gene. Between the trimmed V and J ends, which lost 4 bases and 11 bases, there was a span of 20 bases. This CDR3 has 13 residues.

The rearrangement joins TRBV4-1 to TRBJ1-2, with D unresolved. The ends were cut back, 2 bases at V and 4 bases at J, with 11 bases in the middle. Germline V gene sequence: CDR1 MGHRA, CDR2 YSYEKL. The CDR3 consists of 14 residues. The CDR3 coding sequence is TGCGCCAGCAGCCAAATCCCGACTCTCTATGGCTACACCTTC. This gives the protein CASSQIPTLYGYTF.

This clone has a handful of counts. This chain connects TRBV5-1 to TRBJ1-5; possible D gene TRBD1, 6 bases. The germline V and J ends were trimmed by 4 bases and 0 bases, with 14 bases remaining between them. CDR1 SGHRS and CDR2 YFSETQ come from the germline V gene. This CDR3 region has 16 residues. CDR3 DNA: TGCGCCAGCAGCCCTAGGGGGGGCGATAGCAATCAGCCCCAGCATTTT. Translating it yields CASSPRGGDSNQPQHF.

About this clone itself: In the same sample, other DNA sequences code for this CDR3. V and J are TRBV28 and TRBJ2-7, with D possibly TRBD1 on 5 matching bases. Trimming took off 5 bases at V and 2 bases at J, with 13 bases between the two ends. The CDR3 consists of 14 residues. Germline V gene lookup returns CDR1 MDHEN and CDR2 SYDVKM. The CDR3 loop reads CASSLPTVPYEQYF. The CDR3, as DNA: TGTGCCAGCAGTCTCCCGACAGTGCCCTACGAGCAGTACTTC.

The chain uses TRBV5-1 and TRBJ2-5; D is ambiguous. Germline assignment: CDR1 SGHRS and CDR2 YFSETQ. The CDR3 is made up of 13 amino acids. Trimming removed 4 bases at V and 5 bases at J, with 12 bases between. CDR3 sequence reads: CASSHYLGETQYF. The CDR3 nucleotides are TGCGCCAGCAGCCACTACCTTGGGGAGACCCAGTACTTC.

The J gene is TRBJ2-7, the V gene TRBV7-2; no clear D. CDR1 SGHTA and CDR2 FQGNSA come from the germline V gene. The CDR3 covers 13 residues. The germline V and J ends were trimmed by 0 bases and 3 bases, with 6 bases remaining between them. The CDR3 DNA reads TGTGCCAGCAGCTTAGCGCACGGCTACGAGCAGTACTTC. Translated: CASSLAHGYEQYF.

This rearrangement joins TRBV7-2 to TRBJ2-1; 11 bases are shared with TRBD2. Germline V gives CDR1 SGHTA, CDR2 FQGNSA. Germline trimming cut 5 bases from V and 7 bases from J; bases unmatched to any gene: 7. The CDR3 is 15 residues long. The CDR3 bases are TGTGCCAGCAGCGCAACTAGCGGGAGCCGAAATGAGCAGTTCTTC. Protein product: CASSATSGSRNEQFF.

The CDR3 spells CASSHALGCPGANVLTF. Written as DNA, the CDR3 is TGCGCCAGCAGTCACGCCCTCGGGTGTCCCGGGGCCAACGTCCTGACTTTC. V gene TRBV23-1 combines with J gene TRBJ2-6; D is ambiguous. TRBV23-1 carries the ORF label, with uncertain function. V was clipped by 3 bases and J by 4 bases, with 16 bases between them. The CDR3 spans 17 residues.

This clone was detected a few times. This chain uses TRBV18 with TRBJ2-7; 9 positions match TRBD1. This CDR3 has 13 amino acids. Trimming cost V 6 bases and J 5 bases; bases outside gene matches: 5. Germline lookup yields CDR1 KGHSH and CDR2 LQKENI. CDR3 bases: TGTGCCAGCTCGCCAGGACAGGGGAACGAGCAGTACTTC. It translates to CASSPGQGNEQYF.

This clone was recorded a few times. In the same sample, other DNA sequences code for this CDR3. The V and J genes are TRBV18 and TRBJ2-7; possibly TRBD1 for D (5 bases). The germline CDR1 and CDR2 sequences are KGHSH and LQKENI. Trimming stripped 2 bases from V and 3 bases from J, with 8 bases between. The CDR3 extends over 13 amino acids. The CDR3 region is CASSPAGRYEQYF. In DNA form, the CDR3 reads TGTGCCAGCTCACCAGCAGGGCGCTACGAGCAGTACTTC.

This clone has a handful of counts. The chain is built from TRBV29-1 and TRBJ2-7; the D gene is possibly TRBD1 (6 bases). The V and J ends lost 4 bases and 2 bases respectively, with 9 bases between them. The CDR3 spans 12 residues. The germline gives CDR1 SQVTM, CDR2 ANQGSEA. The CDR3: CSVAGQTYEQYF. Here the CDR3 DNA reads TGCAGCGTTGCCGGACAGACCTACGAGCAGTACTTC.

The chain is built from TRBV4-3 and TRBJ1-1, with D hard to call. This CDR3 has 15 residues. Deletions cut 0 bases from V and 11 bases from J, with 19 bases between. Looked up from germline, CDR1 is LGHNA and CDR2 is YSLEER. Written as DNA, the CDR3 is TGCGCCAGCAGCCAAGATCGTGGGGAGGGTGTAACGGCTTTCTTT. This sequence encodes CASSQDRGEGVTAFF.

This chain uses TRBV5-6 with TRBJ1-1; D gene ambiguous. Trimming took off 2 bases at V and 5 bases at J, with 16 bases between the two ends. The length of the CDR3 is 15 residues. The germline gives CDR1 SGHDT, CDR2 YYEEEE. The CDR3 DNA sequence: TGTGCCAGCAGCTTTGGGAGCCTTAGGAGAACTGAAGCTTTCTTT. Translated, it gives CASSFGSLRRTEAFF.

The chain joins TRBV5-6 to TRBJ1-6, with TRBD1 matching over 10 bases. The CDR3 has 14 amino acids. Looked up from germline, CDR1 is SGHDT and CDR2 is YYEEEE. Losses at the gene ends were 4 bases for V and 8 bases for J; bases not matched to a gene: 3. CDR3 nucleotides: TGTGCCAGCAGCGCAGGGACAGGGGATTCACCCCTCCACTTT. Translated: CASSAGTGDSPLHF.

This chain connects TRBV7-2 to TRBJ1-5; no reliable D call. Trimming shortened V by 5 bases and J by 3 bases, and 11 bases separated the two germline ends. Per germline, CDR1 SGHTA and CDR2 FQGNSA. The CDR3 spans 14 residues. CDR3 sequence (DNA): TGTGCCAGCAGCCCCTGGCCCTCCAATCAGCCCCAGCATTTT. It yields the protein CASSPWPSNQPQHF. Variable domain in full (rest from reference TRBV7-2 and TRBJ1-5): GAGVSQSPSNKVTEKGKDVELRCDPISGHTALYWYRQSLGQGLEFLIYFQGNSAPDKSGLPSDRFSAERTGGSVSTLTIQRTQQEDSAVYLCASSPWPSNQPQHFGDGTRLSIL.

The V call is TRBV5-4, the J call TRBJ2-1, with 8 bases fitting TRBD2. In germline, CDR1 is SGHNT, CDR2 YYREEE (reference sequence). The CDR3 covers 15 residues. V gave up 2 bases and J gave up 6 bases; unmatched junction bases: 7. The CDR3 nucleotides read TGTGCCAGCAGCTTTATAGCGGGAAACTCCAATGAGCAGTTCTTC. This translates into CASSFIAGNSNEQFF. Full variable domain (remainder filled in from reference TRBV5-4 and TRBJ2-1): ETGVTQSPTHLIKTRGQQVTLRCSSQSGHNTVSWYQQALGQGPQFIFQYYREEENGRGNFPPRFSGLQFPNYSSELNVNALELDDSALYLCASSFIAGNSNEQFFGPGTRLTVL.